This T cell receptor (beta chain) was retrieved from a study of cytomegalovirus exposure and HLA in healthy donors. Worth noting for this clone: Its matching antigen is unknown.

This CDR3 comprises 15 residues. CDR1 is KGHSH, CDR2 LQKENI, per germline. Losses at the gene ends were 6 bases for V and 4 bases for J; bases not matched to a gene: 9. Study-level points and caveats: Beyond CMV serostatus, there was no information to go on about immune exposure.

Primers included in the PCR were 60 Vbeta and 13 Jbeta primers. Assay: immunoSEQ multiplex PCR; the TCRdb copy retains only in-frame clones and omits some. The sample comprises approximately 180,000 clones, around nine tenths of which are singletons, and 1.5% to 2% rests with the top ten. The source is a young woman in good health and CMV-seronegative. Sequenced sample: PBMCs. The chain uses TRBV18 and TRBJ2-5, with 9 positions matching TRBD2. The CDR3 sequence: CASSILAGEGETQYF. The DNA of the CDR3 is TGTGCCAGCTCCATTTTAGCGGGAGAAGGAGAGACCCAGTACTTC. The full variable domain, rest sourced from reference TRBV18 and TRBJ2-5, is NAGVMQNPRHLVRRRGQEARLRCSPMKGHSHVYWYRQLPEEGLKFMVYLQKENIIDESGMPKERFSAEFPKEGPSILRIQQVVRGDSAAYFCASSILAGEGETQYFGPGTRLLVL.